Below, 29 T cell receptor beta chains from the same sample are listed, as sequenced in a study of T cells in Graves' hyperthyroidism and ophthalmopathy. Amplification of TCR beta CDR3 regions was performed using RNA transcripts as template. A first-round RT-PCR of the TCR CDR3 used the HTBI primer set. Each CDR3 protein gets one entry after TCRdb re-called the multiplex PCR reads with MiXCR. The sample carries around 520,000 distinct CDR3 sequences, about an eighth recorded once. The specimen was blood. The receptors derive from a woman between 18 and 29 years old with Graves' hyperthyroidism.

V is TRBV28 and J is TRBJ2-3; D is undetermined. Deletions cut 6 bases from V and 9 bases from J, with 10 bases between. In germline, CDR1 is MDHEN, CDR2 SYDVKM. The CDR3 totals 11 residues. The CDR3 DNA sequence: TGTGCCAGCAGCCCGCGTCTCACGCAGTATTTT. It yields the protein CASSPRLTQYF.

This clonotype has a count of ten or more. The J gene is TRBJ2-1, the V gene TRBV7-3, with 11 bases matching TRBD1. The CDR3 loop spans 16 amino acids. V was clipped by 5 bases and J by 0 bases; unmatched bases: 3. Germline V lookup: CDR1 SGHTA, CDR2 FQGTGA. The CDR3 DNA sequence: TGTGCCAGCAGCCGGACAGGGGGCGGCTCCTACAATGAGCAGTTCTTC. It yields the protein CASSRTGGGSYNEQFF.

The CDR3 is CASSLGSFTGELFF. The CDR3 DNA reads as TGCGCCAGCAGCTTGGGATCGTTCACCGGGGAGCTGTTTTTT. The V and J genes are TRBV5-1 and TRBJ2-2, with D unclear. Trimming pared 0 bases from V and 4 bases from J, leaving 7 bases between. CDR3 length: 14 residues. CDR1 is SGHRS, CDR2 YFSETQ, per germline. Together with reference TRBV5-1 and TRBJ2-2, the CDR3 gives the full variable domain: KAGVTQTPRYLIKTRGQQVTLSCSPISGHRSVSWYQQTPGQGLQFLFEYFSETQRNKGNFPGRFSGRQFSNSRSEMNVSTLELGDSALYLCASSLGSFTGELFFGEGSRLTVL.

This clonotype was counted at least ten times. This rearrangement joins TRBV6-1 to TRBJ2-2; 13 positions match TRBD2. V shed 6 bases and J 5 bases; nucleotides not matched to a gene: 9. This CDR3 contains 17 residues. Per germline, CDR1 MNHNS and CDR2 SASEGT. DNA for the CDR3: TGTGCCAGCAGCAATGGACTAGCGGGAGTTTTAACCGGGGAGCTGTTTTTT. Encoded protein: CASSNGLAGVLTGELFF.

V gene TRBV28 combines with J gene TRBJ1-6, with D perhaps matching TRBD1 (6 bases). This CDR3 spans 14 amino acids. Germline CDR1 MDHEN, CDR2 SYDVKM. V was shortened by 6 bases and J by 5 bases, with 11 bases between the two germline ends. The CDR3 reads CASSHGQNNSPLHF. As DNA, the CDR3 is TGTGCCAGCAGCCACGGACAGAATAATTCACCCCTCCACTTT.

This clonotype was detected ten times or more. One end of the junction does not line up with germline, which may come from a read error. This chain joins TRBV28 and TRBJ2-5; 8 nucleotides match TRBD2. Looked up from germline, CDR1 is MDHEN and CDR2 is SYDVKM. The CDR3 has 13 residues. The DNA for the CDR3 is TGTGCCAGCAGCTCGGGACTAGAAGAAACCCAGTACTTC. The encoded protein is CASSSGLEETQYF.

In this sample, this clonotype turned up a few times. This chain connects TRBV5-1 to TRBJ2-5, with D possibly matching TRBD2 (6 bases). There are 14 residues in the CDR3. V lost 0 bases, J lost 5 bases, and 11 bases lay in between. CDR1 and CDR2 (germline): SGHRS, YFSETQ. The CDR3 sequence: CASSLVREMETQYF. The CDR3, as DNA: TGCGCCAGCAGCTTGGTTCGGGAGATGGAGACCCAGTACTTC. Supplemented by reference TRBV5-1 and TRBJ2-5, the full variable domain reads KAGVTQTPRYLIKTRGQQVTLSCSPISGHRSVSWYQQTPGQGLQFLFEYFSETQRNKGNFPGRFSGRQFSNSRSEMNVSTLELGDSALYLCASSLVREMETQYFGPGTRLLVL.

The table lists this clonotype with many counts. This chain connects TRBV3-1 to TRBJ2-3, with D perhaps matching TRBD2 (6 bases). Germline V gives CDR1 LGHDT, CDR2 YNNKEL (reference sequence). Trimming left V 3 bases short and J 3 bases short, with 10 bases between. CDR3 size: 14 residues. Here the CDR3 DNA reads TGTGCCAGCAGCCAGGGGGGTAGAACAGATACGCAGTATTTT. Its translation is CASSQGGRTDTQYF.

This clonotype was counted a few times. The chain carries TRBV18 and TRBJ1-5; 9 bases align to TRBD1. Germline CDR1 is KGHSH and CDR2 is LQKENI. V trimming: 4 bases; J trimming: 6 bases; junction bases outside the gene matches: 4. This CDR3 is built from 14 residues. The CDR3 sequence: CASSRDREAQPQHF. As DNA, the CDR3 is TGTGCCAGCTCACGGGACAGGGAAGCTCAGCCCCAGCATTTT.

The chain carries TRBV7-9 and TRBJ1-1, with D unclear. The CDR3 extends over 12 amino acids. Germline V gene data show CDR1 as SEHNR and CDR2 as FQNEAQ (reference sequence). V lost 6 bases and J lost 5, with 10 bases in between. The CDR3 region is CASRIMGTEAFF. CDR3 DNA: TGTGCCAGCAGGATCATGGGAACTGAAGCTTTCTTT.

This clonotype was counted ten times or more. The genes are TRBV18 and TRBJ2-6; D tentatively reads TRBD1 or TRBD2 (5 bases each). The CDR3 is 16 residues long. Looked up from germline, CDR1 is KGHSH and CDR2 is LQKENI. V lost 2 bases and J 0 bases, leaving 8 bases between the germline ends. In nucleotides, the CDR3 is TGTGCCAGCTCACCAGGGACGCTCTCTGGGGCCAACGTCCTGACTTTC. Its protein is CASSPGTLSGANVLTF.

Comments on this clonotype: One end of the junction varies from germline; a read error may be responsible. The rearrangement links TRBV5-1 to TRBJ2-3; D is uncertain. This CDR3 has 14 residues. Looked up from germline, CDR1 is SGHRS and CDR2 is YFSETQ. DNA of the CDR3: TGCGCCAGCAGCTTGGGACAAGGCACAGATACGCATTATTTT. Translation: CASSLGQGTDTHYF.

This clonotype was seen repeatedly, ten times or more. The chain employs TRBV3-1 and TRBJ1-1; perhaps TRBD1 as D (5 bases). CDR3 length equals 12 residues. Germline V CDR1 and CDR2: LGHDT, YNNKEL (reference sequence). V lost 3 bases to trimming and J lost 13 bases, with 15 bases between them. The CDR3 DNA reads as TGTGCCAGCAGCCAGGGGGGAGGTGAGGATTTCTTT. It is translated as CASSQGGGEDFF. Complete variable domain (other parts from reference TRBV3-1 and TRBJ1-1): DTAVSQTPKYLVTQMGNDKSIKCEQNLGHDTMYWYKQDSKKFLKIMFSYNNKELIINETVPNRFSPKSPDKAHLNLHINSLELGDSAVYFCASSQGGGEDFFGQGTRLTVV.

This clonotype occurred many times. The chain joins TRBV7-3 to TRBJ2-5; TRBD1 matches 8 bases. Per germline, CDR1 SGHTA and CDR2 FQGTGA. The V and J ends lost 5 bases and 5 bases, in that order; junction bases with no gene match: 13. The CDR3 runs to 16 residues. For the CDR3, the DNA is TGTGCCAGCAGCCTAGAGGCGACAGGGGTGGGGGAGACCCAGTACTTC. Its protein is CASSLEATGVGETQYF. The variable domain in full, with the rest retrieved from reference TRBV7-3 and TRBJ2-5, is GAGVSQTPSNKVTEKGKYVELRCDPISGHTALYWYRQSLGQGPEFLIYFQGTGAADDSGLPNDRFFAVRPEGSVSTLKIQRTERGDSAVYLCASSLEATGVGETQYFGPGTRLLVL.

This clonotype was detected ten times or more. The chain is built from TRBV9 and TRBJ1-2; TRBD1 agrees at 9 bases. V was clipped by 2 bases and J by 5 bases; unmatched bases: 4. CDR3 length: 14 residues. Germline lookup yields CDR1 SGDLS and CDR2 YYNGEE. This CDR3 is CASSVAGTGYGYTF. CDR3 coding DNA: TGTGCCAGCAGCGTCGCCGGGACAGGGTATGGCTACACCTTC.

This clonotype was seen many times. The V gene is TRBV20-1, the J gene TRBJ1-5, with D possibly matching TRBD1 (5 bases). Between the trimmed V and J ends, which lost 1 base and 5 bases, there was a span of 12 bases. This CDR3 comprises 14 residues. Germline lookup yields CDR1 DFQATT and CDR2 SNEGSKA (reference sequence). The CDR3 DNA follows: TGCAGTGCTAGAGGGCAGGTGGGGGATCAGCCCCAGCATTTT. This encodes CSARGQVGDQPQHF.

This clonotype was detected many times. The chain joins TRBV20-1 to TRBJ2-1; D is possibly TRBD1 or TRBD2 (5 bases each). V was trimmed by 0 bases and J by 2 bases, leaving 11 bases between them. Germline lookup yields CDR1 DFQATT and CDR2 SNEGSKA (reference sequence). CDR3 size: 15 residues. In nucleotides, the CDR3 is TGCAGTGCTAGAGAGTGGGACGGGGCCTACAATGAGCAGTTCTTC. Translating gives CSAREWDGAYNEQFF.

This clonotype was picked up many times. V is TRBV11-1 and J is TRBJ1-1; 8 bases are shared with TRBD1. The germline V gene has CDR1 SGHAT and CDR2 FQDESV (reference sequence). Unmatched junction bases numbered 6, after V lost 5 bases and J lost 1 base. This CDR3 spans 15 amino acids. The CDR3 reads CASSQGQGQNTEAFF. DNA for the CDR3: TGTGCCAGCAGCCAAGGACAGGGACAGAACACTGAAGCTTTCTTT.

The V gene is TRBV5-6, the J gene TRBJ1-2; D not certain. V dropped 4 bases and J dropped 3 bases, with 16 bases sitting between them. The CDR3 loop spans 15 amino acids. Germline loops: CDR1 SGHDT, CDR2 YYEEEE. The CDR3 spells CASSQRALPHYGYTF. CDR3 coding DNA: TGTGCCAGCAGCCAACGGGCCCTTCCCCACTATGGCTACACCTTC.

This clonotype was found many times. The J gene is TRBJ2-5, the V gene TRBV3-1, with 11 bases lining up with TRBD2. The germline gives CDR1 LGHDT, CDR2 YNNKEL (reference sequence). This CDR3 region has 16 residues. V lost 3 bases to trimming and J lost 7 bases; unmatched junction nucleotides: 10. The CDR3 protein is CASSQVAGGRLGTQYF. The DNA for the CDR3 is TGTGCCAGCAGCCAGGTAGCGGGAGGGCGCCTGGGGACCCAGTACTTC.

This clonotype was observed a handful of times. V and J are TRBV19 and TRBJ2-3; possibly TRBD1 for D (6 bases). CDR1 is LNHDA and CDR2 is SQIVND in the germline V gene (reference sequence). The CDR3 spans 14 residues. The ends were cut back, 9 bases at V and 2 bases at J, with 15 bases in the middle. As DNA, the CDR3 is TGTGCCAGCGACGCGCAGGGGTACACAGATACGCAGTATTTT. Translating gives CASDAQGYTDTQYF.

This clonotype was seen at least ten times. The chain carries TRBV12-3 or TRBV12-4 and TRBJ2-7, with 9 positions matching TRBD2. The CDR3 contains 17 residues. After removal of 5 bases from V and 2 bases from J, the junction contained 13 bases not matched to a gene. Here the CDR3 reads CASSPGHLSGRAYEQYF. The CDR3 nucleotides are TGTGCCAGCAGTCCGGGACACCTTAGCGGGAGAGCCTACGAGCAGTACTTC.

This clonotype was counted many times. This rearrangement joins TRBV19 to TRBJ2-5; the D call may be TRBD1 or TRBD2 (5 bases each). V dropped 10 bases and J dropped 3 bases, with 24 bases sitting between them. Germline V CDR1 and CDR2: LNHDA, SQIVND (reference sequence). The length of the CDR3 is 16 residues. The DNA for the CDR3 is TGTGCCACCTCATCACTACAAGTAAGGGGAGAAGAGACCCAGTACTTC. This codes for CATSSLQVRGEETQYF.

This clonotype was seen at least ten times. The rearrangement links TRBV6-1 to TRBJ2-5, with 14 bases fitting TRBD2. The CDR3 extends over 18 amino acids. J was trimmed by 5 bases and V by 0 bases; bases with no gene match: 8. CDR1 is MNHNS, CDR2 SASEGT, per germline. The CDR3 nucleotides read TGTGCCAGCAGTGAAGCCTGGACTAGCGGGAGGATCGGGGAGACCCAGTACTTC. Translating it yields CASSEAWTSGRIGETQYF.

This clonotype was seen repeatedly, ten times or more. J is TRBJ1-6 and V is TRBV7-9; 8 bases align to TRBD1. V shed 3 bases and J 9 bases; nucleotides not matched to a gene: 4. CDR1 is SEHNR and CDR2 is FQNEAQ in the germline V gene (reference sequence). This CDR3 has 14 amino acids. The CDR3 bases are TGTGCCAGCAGCTTGGACAGGGTTACTTCACCCCTCCACTTT. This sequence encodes CASSLDRVTSPLHF.

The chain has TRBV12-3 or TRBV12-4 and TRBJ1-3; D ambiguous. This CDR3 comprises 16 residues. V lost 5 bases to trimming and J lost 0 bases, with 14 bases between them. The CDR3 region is CASSPTRRFSGNTIYF. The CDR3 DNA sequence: TGTGCCAGCAGTCCCACCCGTCGCTTCTCTGGAAACACCATATATTTT.

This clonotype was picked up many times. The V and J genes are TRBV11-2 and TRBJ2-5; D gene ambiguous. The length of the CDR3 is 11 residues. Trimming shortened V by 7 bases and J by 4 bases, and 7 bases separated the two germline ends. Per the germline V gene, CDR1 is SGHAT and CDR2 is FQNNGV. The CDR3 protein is CASTTTETQYF. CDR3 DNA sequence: TGTGCCAGCACCACCACAGAGACCCAGTACTTC.

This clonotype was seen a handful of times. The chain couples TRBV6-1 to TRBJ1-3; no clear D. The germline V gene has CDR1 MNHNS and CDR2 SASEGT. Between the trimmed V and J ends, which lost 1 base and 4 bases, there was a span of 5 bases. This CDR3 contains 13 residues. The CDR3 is CASSEGVGNTIYF. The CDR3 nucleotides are TGTGCCAGCAGTGAAGGAGTAGGAAACACCATATATTTT.

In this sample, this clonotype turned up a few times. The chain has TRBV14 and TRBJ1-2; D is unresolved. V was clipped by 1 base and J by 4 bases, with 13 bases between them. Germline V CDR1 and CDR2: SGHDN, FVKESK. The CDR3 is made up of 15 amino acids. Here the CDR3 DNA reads TGTGCCAGCAGCCAAGGAAAGGGTTGGGGCTATGGCTACACCTTC. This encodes CASSQGKGWGYGYTF.